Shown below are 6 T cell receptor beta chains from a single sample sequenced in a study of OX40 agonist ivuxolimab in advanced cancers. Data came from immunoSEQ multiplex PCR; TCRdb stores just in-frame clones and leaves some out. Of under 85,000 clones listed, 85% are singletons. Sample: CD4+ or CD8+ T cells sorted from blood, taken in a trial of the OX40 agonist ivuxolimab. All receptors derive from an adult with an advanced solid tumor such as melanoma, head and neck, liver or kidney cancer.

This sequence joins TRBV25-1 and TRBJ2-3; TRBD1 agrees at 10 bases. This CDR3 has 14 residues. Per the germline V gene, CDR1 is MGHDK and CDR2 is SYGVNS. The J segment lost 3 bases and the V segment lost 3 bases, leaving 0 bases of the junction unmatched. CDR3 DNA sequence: TGTGCCAGCAGTGAGGACAGGGGGACAGATACGCAGTATTTT. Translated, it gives CASSEDRGTDTQYF.

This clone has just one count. The CDR3 DNA sequence: TGTGCCAGCAGCCAAGGAAGCACAGATACGCAGTATTTT. Protein: CASSQGSTDTQYF. The V and J genes are TRBV7-2 and TRBJ2-3; D call uncertain. This CDR3 is 13 amino acids long. The germline V gene has CDR1 SGHTA and CDR2 FQGNSA. Trimming took off 5 bases at V and 0 bases at J, with 6 bases between the two ends.

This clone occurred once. The CDR3 region has the DNA TGTGCCAGCAGCTTGAGGACAGGGATTGAAAAACTGTTTTTT. This encodes CASSLRTGIEKLFF. The J gene is TRBJ1-4, the V gene TRBV5-6, with 8 bases aligning to TRBD1. CDR1 and CDR2 from the germline V gene are SGHDT and YYEEEE. The ends lost 1 base at V and 7 bases at J; junction bases unmatched: 3. This CDR3 has 14 residues.

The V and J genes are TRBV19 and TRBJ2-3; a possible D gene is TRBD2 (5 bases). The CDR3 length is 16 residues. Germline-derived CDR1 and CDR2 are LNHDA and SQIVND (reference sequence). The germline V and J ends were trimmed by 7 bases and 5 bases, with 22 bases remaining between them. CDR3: CASTPGGSAYGDTQYF. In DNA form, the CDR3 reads TGTGCCAGTACCCCTGGTGGTAGCGCTTACGGAGATACGCAGTATTTT.

The CDR3 DNA reads as TGTGCCAGCAGCTTGGGCCCCTCTGGGGCCAACGTCCTGACTTTC. It encodes CASSLGPSGANVLTF. This rearrangement joins TRBV5-6 to TRBJ2-6; no reliable D call. CDR3 length: 15 residues. Germline CDR1 SGHDT, CDR2 YYEEEE. Between the trimmed V and J ends, which lost 0 bases and 0 bases, there was a span of 4 bases.

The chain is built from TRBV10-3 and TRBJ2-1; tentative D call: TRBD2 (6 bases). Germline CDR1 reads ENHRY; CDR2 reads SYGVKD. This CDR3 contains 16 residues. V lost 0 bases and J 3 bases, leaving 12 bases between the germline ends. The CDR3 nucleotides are TGTGCCATCAGTGAGTCGGGACTCAGGGACTACAATGAGCAGTTCTTC. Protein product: CAISESGLRDYNEQFF.